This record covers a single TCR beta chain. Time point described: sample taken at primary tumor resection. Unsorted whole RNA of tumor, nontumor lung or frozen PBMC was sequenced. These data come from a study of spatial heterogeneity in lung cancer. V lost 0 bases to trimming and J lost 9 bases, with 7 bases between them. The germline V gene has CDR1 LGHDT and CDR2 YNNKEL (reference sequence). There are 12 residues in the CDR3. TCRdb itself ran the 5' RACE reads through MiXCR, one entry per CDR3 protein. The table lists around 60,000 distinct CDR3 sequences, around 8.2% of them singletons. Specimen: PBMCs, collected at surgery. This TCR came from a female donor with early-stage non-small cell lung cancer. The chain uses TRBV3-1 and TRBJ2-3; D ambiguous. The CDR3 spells CASSQDTRTQYF. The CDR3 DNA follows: TGTGCCAGCAGCCAAGACACTCGGACGCAGTATTTT.